This T cell receptor beta chain was recovered during a study of identical twins. Study-level results: Analyses of zero insertions could, in part, be confounded by invariant MAIT and iNKT cells. Monozygotic twins shared more out-of-frame TCR alpha than recombination models predicted.

Germline V gives CDR1 SGHRS, CDR2 YFSETQ. The V gene end was trimmed by 3 bases and the J gene end by 2 bases; junction bases not matched to a gene: 6. This CDR3 comprises 16 residues. This clonotype was counted only a few times. Its antigen is currently unknown. All donors were healthy Caucasians. Unique molecular identifiers were present on the cDNA, and a universal primer site came from template switching. TCRdb independently ran MiXCR on the 5' RACE reads; one entry per CDR3 protein. Among fewer than 350,000 distinct CDR3 sequences listed, roughly 8.6% were seen once. These data also formed part of another study, on yellow fever vaccine responses in identical twins.

The sample comprised memory (CD45RO+) T cells sorted from blood. V and J are TRBV5-1 and TRBJ2-2, with 8 nucleotides matching TRBD2. The TCR originated in a woman under 30 in good health. The CDR3 nucleotides are TGCGCCAGCAGCTCGGAGCGGGGGCTAAACACCGGGGAGCTGTTTTTT. Protein sequence: CASSSERGLNTGELFF.